This T cell receptor beta chain was profiled in a study of cytomegalovirus exposure and HLA in healthy donors. Notes on the study in general: Many donors carried some public TCRs, although rarity characterized most TCR sequences.

Clones were sequenced by immunoSEQ multiplex PCR, and TCRdb holds only the in-frame ones, with some missing. The data show tens of thousands of clones, around 90% seen once. This CDR3 has 13 residues. From germline, CDR1 is MNHNS and CDR2 SASEGT. Trimming took 5 bases from V and 7 from J, leaving 12 bases between them. About this clone: Its antigen is still unknown.

Sequencing was performed on PBMCs. The V and J genes are TRBV6-1 and TRBJ1-5, with D possibly TRBD1 on 5 matching bases. The clonotype was recovered from a young woman in good health and CMV-seropositive. The CDR3 DNA sequence: TGTGCCAGCAGTCCCAGGGAATCCCAGCCCCAGCATTTT. Translating gives CASSPRESQPQHF.